This T cell receptor beta chain comes out of a study of blood T cell repertoires in COVID-19. In the study overall: The study drew acute and convalescent COVID-19 samples from the United States, Italy and Spain. PBMCs, B-cell-depleted T cells, or T cells provided the cDNA or gDNA that made up the material.

Followed over time, Seattle patients had been enrolled while infection was active. Per the study methods: Nucleated cell counts were estimated from reference gene primer amplification. TCRdb's table, derived via immunoSEQ multiplex PCR, lists solely in-frame clones and lacks some. That table supplies the V and J calls and clone size; D and trimming were determined from the DNA. The sample holds approximately 530,000 clones, 85% to 90% seen once. A word on this clone: Different DNA sequences within this sample yield the same CDR3.

The sequence was collected from a woman aged 45-65 years with COVID-19, enrolled during active disease. Sequencing was performed on peripheral blood.

The CDR3 loop is CASSDRQVNEKLFF. DNA of the CDR3: TGTGCCAGCAGTGATAGGCAGGTTAATGAAAAACTGTTTTTT. The chain carries TRBV6-1 and TRBJ1-4; D gene unclear. V lost 3 bases and J 4 bases, leaving 9 bases between the germline ends. The germline V gene has CDR1 MNHNS and CDR2 SASEGT. The CDR3 contains 14 residues.